What follows describes a single T cell receptor beta chain. The antigen this receptor binds is unknown. No base qualities exist here, and no much larger clone lies one base off it. Read against the paper, the sample's time point label means: cycle 1 day 1 (C1D1), immediately before nivolumab initiation. Relapse after autologous stem cell transplantation had occurred in all trial patients, and cohorts A, B and C were distinguished by prior brentuximab vedotin exposure. The trial cohort was composed of under 70 patients with relapsed/refractory classical Hodgkin lymphoma, for whom complete response, partial response or progressive disease was recorded as best overall response. Trial patients were treated with single-agent nivolumab in the multi-cohort phase II CheckMate 205 trial. Best overall response was determined by an independent review committee according to the 2007 International Working Group response criteria. Trial PBMCs were obtained immediately prior to nivolumab initiation (C1D1) and on therapy at cycle 2 day 1 and cycle 4 day 1. Peripheral blood was collected in 8 mL Vacutainer Cell Preparation Tubes, from which PBMCs were isolated by centrifugation and then cryopreserved.

The Qiagen DNeasy kit was used to extract genomic DNA from unsorted PBMCs and from the negatively selected CD4+ and CD8+ fractions. Using primers that anneal to V and J segments, immunoSEQ multiplex PCR amplified the TCR beta CDR3 regions. Amplification bias was minimized using a synthetic immune receptor repertoire, and residual bias was removed computationally after sequencing. On the authors' methods: Repertoire diversity was quantified as the Shannon entropy index using custom Python scripts. Unsorted, CD4+ and CD8+ repertoires were analyzed separately, except for combined analyses in which CD4+ and CD8+ sequences were merged in silico. A clone counted as expanded when the clone's frequency after treatment rose at least 2-fold relative to C1D1, and clones undetected at baseline were given a pseudocount of 0.5. Clones with 0 or 1 copy at C1D1 were defined as singleton clones, while clones with 2 or more copies were defined as non-singleton clones. By matching protein sequences in sorted samples from the same patient, clones expanded in unsorted samples were annotated as CD4+, CD8+ or unknown. Wilcoxon tests on paired samples were used to test changes in diversity from C1D1 to C4D1. TCRdb provides this immuneACCESS table in a form limited to in-frame rearrangements. Some clones are lacking; in checked studies, under half of them reflect an unresolved V gene, and why the rest are absent is not known. V and J calls and clone size are as listed in that table; D and trimming were resolved from the DNA. The sample contains about 50,000 clones, 73% of them found a single time. The biggest ten clones account for 9.5% to 11% of the sample.

From cysteine to phenylalanine, the CDR3 is 13 amino acids long. Here the CDR3 DNA is all that survives: 39 bases in frame from base 1. V and J are truncated by 1 base and 6 bases respectively, leaving an intervening sequence of 10 bases. CDR1 and CDR2, per the germline V gene, are MGHDK and SYGVNS. This entry is derived from a study of PD-1 blockade in classical Hodgkin lymphoma (dated by TCRdb to the early 2020s). Some background on the complete study: Nivolumab dosing was 3 mg/kg intravenously every 2 weeks, continuing until either disease progression or unacceptable toxicity. The study used TCR beta sequencing and CyTOF to define a peripheral blood immune signature of response to PD-1 blockade in classical Hodgkin lymphoma. The paper as a whole reports these results and caveats: Baseline TCR diversity was reported to be lower in newly diagnosed patients than in healthy donors, and even lower in relapsed/refractory patients. The study was restricted to a single clinical trial cohort, and the causes of repertoire differences, possibly disease activity or prior therapy, were left undefined. A significant rise by C4D1 was seen in CD4+ but not CD8+ TCR diversity (p=0.0027 vs p=0.16), with the rise being most apparent in complete responders (p=0.02). Trial patients with a complete response had baseline diversity similar to that of newly diagnosed patients, while partial responders and progressors had significantly lower diversity. Patients starting nivolumab less than 1 year after ASCT had lower diversity and were excluded from later analyses to avoid confounding by immune reconstitution.

This receptor was taken from a human donor with classical Hodgkin lymphoma. The sequence is built from TRBV25-1 and TRBJ2-7; the D gene cannot be resolved reliably. The sequences come from peripheral blood mononuclear cells (PBMCs), collected at baseline. For the CDR3, the sequence is CASSEWRSSEQYF. At the DNA level, the sequence is TGTGCCAGCAGTGAATGGCGGTCTTCCGAGCAGTACTTC.